The 10 T cell receptor beta chains below come from one sample, sequenced in a study of T cell repertoires in cytomegalovirus infection. TCRdb called the reads again in MiXCR, with one record for every CDR3 protein. This sample yields about 260,000 distinct CDR3 sequences, of which approximately 9.1% are seen a single time; roughly 16% belongs to the top ten. The sample consisted of PBMCs. These receptors all come from a human donor in good health (CMV status not recorded). Some clones in this sample may be carry-over from other donors' samples.

At least ten counts were recorded for this clonotype. The rearrangement links TRBV7-2 to TRBJ1-3; no reliable D call. Trimming cost V 2 bases and J 2 bases, with 10 bases left between them. Germline loops: CDR1 SGHTA, CDR2 FQGNSA. The length of the CDR3 is 15 residues. Here the CDR3 reads CASSLHGGAGNTIYF. The CDR3 DNA reads as TGTGCCAGCAGCTTACATGGTGGTGCTGGAAACACCATATATTTT.

The chain joins TRBV29-1 to TRBJ2-7, with TRBD1 matching 7 bases. Germline values: CDR1 SQVTM, CDR2 ANQGSEA. The V gene end was trimmed by 6 bases and the J gene end by 1 base; junction bases not matched to a gene: 6. The CDR3 loop spans 13 amino acids. CDR3 sequence reads: CSVDRDGSYEQYF. The CDR3 DNA sequence: TGCAGCGTCGACAGGGACGGATCCTACGAGCAGTACTTC.

In the case of this clonotype: Possible read error: a much larger clone is one base away. The chain carries TRBV20-1 and TRBJ1-1, with TRBD1 matching 8 bases. The V gene end was trimmed by 5 bases and the J gene end by 6 bases; junction bases not matched to a gene: 14. This CDR3 region has 15 residues. Germline CDR1 reads DFQATT; CDR2 reads SNEGSKA (reference sequence). The CDR3 sequence: CSADPPVQGAAEAFF. Here the CDR3 DNA reads TGCAGTGCTGATCCCCCCGTTCAGGGGGCCGCTGAAGCTTTCTTT.

This clonotype was detected ten times or more. The chain recombines TRBV7-2 with TRBJ2-7; no clear D gene. Germline assignment: CDR1 SGHTA and CDR2 FQGNSA. Trimming pared 4 bases from V and 5 bases from J, leaving 15 bases between. This CDR3 has 14 residues. CDR3 protein: CASSWAPPNDEQYF. The CDR3 nucleotides are TGTGCCAGCAGCTGGGCCCCTCCGAACGACGAGCAGTACTTC.

In its sample, this clonotype was seen many times. This sequence joins TRBV7-6 and TRBJ2-3; 8 bases match TRBD2. This CDR3 has 14 residues. After removal of 5 bases from V and 3 bases from J, the junction contained 4 bases not matched to a gene. CDR1 and CDR2 from the germline V gene are SGHVS and FNYEAQ. This CDR3 is CASSPGLATDTQYF. The CDR3 coding sequence is TGTGCCAGCAGCCCCGGACTAGCAACAGATACGCAGTATTTT.

A few counts support this clonotype. The chain recombines TRBV20-1 with TRBJ1-1, with D perhaps TRBD1 (6 bases). This CDR3 is built from 15 residues. Trimming left V 6 bases short and J 1 base short, with 18 bases between. The V gene's germline CDR1 is DFQATT and CDR2 SNEGSKA (reference sequence). CDR3 nucleotides: TGCAGTGCAACCGGTCGGGGGCGATCGAACACTGAAGCTTTCTTT. Its translation is CSATGRGRSNTEAFF.

This chain connects TRBV14 to TRBJ2-1, with a tentative D call TRBD2 (6 bases). CDR3 length: 15 amino acids. Germline CDR1 is SGHDN and CDR2 is FVKESK. With 1 base removed from V and 9 bases from J, the gap between germline ends came to 16 bases. This CDR3 is CASSQVSSALGEQFF. The CDR3 DNA sequence: TGTGCCAGCAGCCAAGTTTCTAGCGCCTTAGGTGAGCAGTTCTTC.

This clonotype was observed once. The J gene is TRBJ1-2, the V gene TRBV6-1, with TRBD1 as a possible D gene (6 bases). The germline V and J ends were trimmed by 8 bases and 6 bases, with 16 bases remaining between them. The CDR3 is 13 amino acids. The germline V gene has CDR1 MNHNS and CDR2 SASEGT. CDR3 sequence (DNA): TGTGCCAGCGCATTATTCGGGGGCGATGGCTACACCTTC. Its protein product is CASALFGGDGYTF.

This clonotype was observed at least ten times. This chain links TRBV7-2 with TRBJ1-1; 7 bases match TRBD1. Germline CDR1 and CDR2: SGHTA and FQGNSA. This CDR3 has 15 amino acids. J lost 1 base, V lost 3 bases, and 5 bases had no gene match. The CDR3 spells CASSLDRRENTEAFF. The CDR3 DNA reads TGTGCCAGCAGCTTGGACAGGAGAGAGAACACTGAAGCTTTCTTT.

The sample holds many counts of this clonotype. The J gene is TRBJ1-2, the V gene TRBV7-8, with D tentatively TRBD1 (6 bases). V was shortened by 5 bases and J by 6 bases, with 19 bases between the two germline ends. The CDR3 consists of 15 residues. Germline V lookup: CDR1 SGHVS, CDR2 FQNEAQ. CDR3 loop: CASSQGVMGANGYTF. The CDR3 nucleotides read TGTGCCAGCAGCCAAGGGGTCATGGGGGCGAATGGCTACACCTTC.